Reported below is one TCR beta chain. Its antigen is currently not known. The sample holds no much larger clone one base away, and base qualities are not on file. Libraries came from the immunoSEQ multiplex PCR assay. This is the immuneACCESS table as TCRdb keeps it, with only in-frame sequences that have V and J called. A part of the clones is gone; compared with another copy, unresolved V genes explain less than half, and the rest is unexplained. The table for this sample lists tens of thousands of clones; approximately 96% of them were counted only once. Together, the top ten hold roughly 0.33% of the sample. The source of the sample is a study of technical replicates of blood from a handful of donors (dated by TCRdb to the late 2010s). From cysteine to phenylalanine, the CDR3 is 14 amino acids long. Here the CDR3 DNA is all that survives: 42 bases in frame from base 1. Via the germline V gene, CDR1 is SGHRS and CDR2 YFSETQ. Trimming costs V 4 bases and J 0 bases, and their ends lie 9 bases apart.

Sequenced input: T cells isolated from PBMCs. The receptor comes from a human donor in good health. Rearrangement joined TRBV5-1 to TRBJ2-3; TRBD1 could be the D gene, as 5 bases match. The CDR3 protein: CASSATDSTDTQYF. The bases read TGCGCCAGCAGCGCGACAGATAGCACAGATACGCAGTATTTT.